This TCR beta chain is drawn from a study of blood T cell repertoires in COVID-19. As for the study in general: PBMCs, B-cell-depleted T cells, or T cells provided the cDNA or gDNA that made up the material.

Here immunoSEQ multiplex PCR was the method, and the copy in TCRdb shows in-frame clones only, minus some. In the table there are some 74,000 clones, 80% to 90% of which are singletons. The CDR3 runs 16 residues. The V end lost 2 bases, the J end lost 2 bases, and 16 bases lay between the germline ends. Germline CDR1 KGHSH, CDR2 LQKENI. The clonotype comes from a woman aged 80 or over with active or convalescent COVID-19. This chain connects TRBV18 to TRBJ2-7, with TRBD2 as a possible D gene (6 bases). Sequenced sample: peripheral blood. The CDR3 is CASSPKKRAEAYEQYF. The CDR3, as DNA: TGTGCCAGCTCACCAAAGAAGCGGGCCGAGGCCTACGAGCAGTACTTC.